This TCR beta chain was obtained from a study of shared clonotypes between healthy human individuals. Study-wide results and caveats: Memory subsets generally showed lower estimated richness than naive subsets.

Positive CCR7 selection of CD45RO-negative cells yielded the naive CD8 cells, and terminally differentiated effector memory CD45RA+ cells were excluded. This clone was counted once. Antigen: not known. The table came from immunoSEQ multiplex PCR; TCRdb's copy has only in-frame clones and leaves some out. The table records around 2.1 million clones, roughly 91% of them present only once. V lost 4 bases and J 5 bases, leaving 14 bases between the germline ends. The CDR3 loop spans 14 amino acids. Per germline, CDR1 SGHVS and CDR2 FQNEAQ. J is TRBJ1-2 and V is TRBV7-8, with D unclear. The receptor's source is a man aged 18 to 29 in good health. Some clones in this sample may be carry-over from other donors' samples. The sequenced material came from naive CD8+ T cells from PBMCs. As DNA, the CDR3 is TGTGCCAGCAGCTCGACCGGGAACGGGTATGGCTACACCTTC. Protein product: CASSSTGNGYGYTF.